This TCR beta chain was observed in a study of blood T cell repertoires in COVID-19. V was pared by 5 bases and J by 7 bases, with 18 bases of the junction left unmatched. The CDR3 totals 18 residues. CDR1 and CDR2 (germline): LNHDA, SQIVND (reference sequence). Some clones are missing from TCRdb's copy, which holds only in-frame ones; the method was immunoSEQ multiplex PCR. The sample records roughly 210,000 clones, 84% being singletons. This sequence was found in an elderly woman with COVID-19, enrolled during active disease. The chain has TRBV19 and TRBJ1-2, with 11 bases identical to TRBD1. The sequenced sample was peripheral blood. Here the CDR3 reads CASSLRPGTGGERGGYTF. The CDR3 DNA reads TGTGCCAGTAGTCTCCGGCCCGGGACAGGGGGGGAAAGAGGTGGCTACACCTTC.